This entry is about one T cell receptor beta chain. The target antigen is unknown. This CDR3 region has 16 residues. Germline V CDR1 and CDR2: SGHRS, YFSETQ. With V trimmed by 0 bases and J by 8 bases, 7 bases remained unmatched. The sampling schedule covered blood at baseline, cycle 4 day 1, and cycle 7 day 1. The sample belongs to a study of OX40 agonist ivuxolimab in advanced cancers. Across the whole study: Three patients, one with hepatocellular carcinoma and two with cutaneous melanoma, responded partially. The study, taken as a whole, reports: Both CD4+ and CD8+ T cell populations in blood had undergone clonal expansion by week 6 at 0.1 to 3.0 mg/kg.

TCRdb's table, derived via immunoSEQ multiplex PCR, lists solely in-frame clones and lacks some. The table has over 150,000 clones, approximately 94% seen once. The genes are TRBV5-1 and TRBJ2-1; 11 nucleotides agree with TRBD2. The starting material was CD4+ or CD8+ T cells sorted from blood, obtained in a trial of the OX40 agonist ivuxolimab. This sequence originates from an adult with an advanced solid tumor such as melanoma, head and neck, liver or kidney cancer. CDR3 DNA sequence: TGCGCCAGCAGCTTGGCCAGGACTAGCGGGTACGATGAGCAGTTCTTC. It translates to CASSLARTSGYDEQFF.